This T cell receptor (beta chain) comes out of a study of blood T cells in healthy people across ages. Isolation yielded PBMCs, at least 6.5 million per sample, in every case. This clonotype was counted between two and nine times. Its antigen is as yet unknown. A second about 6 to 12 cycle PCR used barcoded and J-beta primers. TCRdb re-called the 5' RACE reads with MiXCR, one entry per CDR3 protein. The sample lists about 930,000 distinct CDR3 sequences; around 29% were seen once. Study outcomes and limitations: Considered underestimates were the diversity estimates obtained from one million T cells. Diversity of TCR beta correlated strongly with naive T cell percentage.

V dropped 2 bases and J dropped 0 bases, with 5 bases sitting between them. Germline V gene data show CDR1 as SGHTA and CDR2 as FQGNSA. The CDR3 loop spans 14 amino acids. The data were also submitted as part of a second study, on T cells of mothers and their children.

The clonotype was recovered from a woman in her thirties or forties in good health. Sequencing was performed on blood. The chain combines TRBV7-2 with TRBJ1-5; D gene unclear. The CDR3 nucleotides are TGTGCCAGCAGCTTATGGGGTAGCAATCAGCCCCAGCATTTT. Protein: CASSLWGSNQPQHF.